This T cell receptor beta chain comes out of a study of T cell responses to AZD1222 COVID-19 vaccine. Study-level points and caveats: Following two doses of AZD1222, Spike-specific TCR breadth and depth rose. Most donors were white British and more were female, and clonal diversity was possibly underestimated.

In regard to this clone: What it binds is not known.

The CDR3 extends over 15 amino acids. The V end lost 7 bases, the J end lost 2 bases, and 15 bases lay between the germline ends. Germline V lookup: CDR1 SEHNR, CDR2 FQNEAQ (reference sequence). Repertoires were generated with immunoSEQ multiplex PCR, while TCRdb's copy carries only in-frame clones and drops some. Of approximately 200,000 clones listed, 80% to 95% are singletons. The TCR comes from an adult who received the AZD1222 COVID-19 vaccine. The chain has TRBV7-9 and TRBJ1-3, with D tentatively TRBD1 (5 bases). This specimen consisted of peripheral blood, obtained 28 days after the second AZD1222 dose. CDR3 protein: CASNFAGRTGNTIYF. CDR3 DNA: TGTGCCAGCAACTTCGCGGGACGGACTGGAAACACCATATATTTT.